This T cell receptor beta chain stems from a study of blood T cells in healthy people across ages. Points from the study as a whole: Researchers said unsorted PBMCs prevented a conclusive naive versus antigen-experienced comparison.

Trimming cost V 0 bases and J 1 base, with 9 bases left between them. This CDR3 comprises 15 residues. Germline CDR1 reads SGDLS; CDR2 reads YYNGEE. This clonotype was observed a few times. The antigen is not known. Total RNA was extracted at no less than 6 micrograms per sample. Next came a second PCR, run for 7 to 11 cycles, which used a sample-barcoded 5' primer along with a J-beta primer mix. A template-switch adaptor containing 12 random nucleotides labeled each cDNA molecule. TCRdb analysed the 5' RACE reads with MiXCR anew, one entry per CDR3 protein. This table holds roughly 2 million distinct CDR3 sequences, around 48% found once.

The TCR comes from a woman between 40 and 50 years old in good health. The chain recombines TRBV9 with TRBJ2-3, with a tentative D call TRBD2 (6 bases). Sequenced material: blood. The CDR3: CASSVVGGRTDTQYF. CDR3 nucleotides: TGTGCCAGCAGCGTAGTGGGGGGTCGCACAGATACGCAGTATTTT.